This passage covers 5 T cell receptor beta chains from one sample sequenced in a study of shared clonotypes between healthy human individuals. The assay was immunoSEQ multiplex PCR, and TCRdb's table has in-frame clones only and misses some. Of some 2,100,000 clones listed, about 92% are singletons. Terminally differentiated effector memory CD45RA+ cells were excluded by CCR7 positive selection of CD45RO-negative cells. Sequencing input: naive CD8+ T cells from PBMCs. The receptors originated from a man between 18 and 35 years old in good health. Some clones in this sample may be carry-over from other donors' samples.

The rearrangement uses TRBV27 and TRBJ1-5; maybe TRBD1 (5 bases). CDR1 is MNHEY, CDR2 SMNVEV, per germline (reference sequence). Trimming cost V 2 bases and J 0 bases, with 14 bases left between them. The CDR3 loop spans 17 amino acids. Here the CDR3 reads CASSLVGHPYSNQPQHF. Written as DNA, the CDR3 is TGTGCCAGCAGTTTAGTTGGACACCCCTATAGCAATCAGCCCCAGCATTTT.

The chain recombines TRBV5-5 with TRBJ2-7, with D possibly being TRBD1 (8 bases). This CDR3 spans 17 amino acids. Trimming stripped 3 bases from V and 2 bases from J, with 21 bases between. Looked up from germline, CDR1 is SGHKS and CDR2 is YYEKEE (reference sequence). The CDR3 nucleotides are TGTGCCAGCAGCTATGGGACAGGTTGGGCGGGAGCCTACGAGCAGTACTTC. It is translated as CASSYGTGWAGAYEQYF.

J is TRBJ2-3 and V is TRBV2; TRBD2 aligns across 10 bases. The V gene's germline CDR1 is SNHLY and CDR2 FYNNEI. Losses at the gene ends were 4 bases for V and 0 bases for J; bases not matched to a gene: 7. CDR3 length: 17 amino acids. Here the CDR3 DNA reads TGTGCCAGCAGTGGATTAGCGGGAGGACAAAGCACAGATACGCAGTATTTT. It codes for CASSGLAGGQSTDTQYF.

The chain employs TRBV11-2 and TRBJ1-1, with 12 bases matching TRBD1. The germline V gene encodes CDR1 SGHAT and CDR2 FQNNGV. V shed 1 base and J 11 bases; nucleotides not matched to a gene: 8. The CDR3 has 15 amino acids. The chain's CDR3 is CASSLVGTGGLGAFF. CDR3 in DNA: TGTGCCAGCAGCTTAGTTGGGACAGGGGGCCTCGGGGCTTTCTTT.

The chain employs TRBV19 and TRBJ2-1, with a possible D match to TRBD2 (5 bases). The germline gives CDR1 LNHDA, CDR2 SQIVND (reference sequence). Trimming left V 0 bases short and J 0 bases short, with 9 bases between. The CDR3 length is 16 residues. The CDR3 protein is CASSIDVSGSYNEQFF. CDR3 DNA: TGTGCCAGTAGTATAGATGTAAGCGGCTCCTACAATGAGCAGTTCTTC.